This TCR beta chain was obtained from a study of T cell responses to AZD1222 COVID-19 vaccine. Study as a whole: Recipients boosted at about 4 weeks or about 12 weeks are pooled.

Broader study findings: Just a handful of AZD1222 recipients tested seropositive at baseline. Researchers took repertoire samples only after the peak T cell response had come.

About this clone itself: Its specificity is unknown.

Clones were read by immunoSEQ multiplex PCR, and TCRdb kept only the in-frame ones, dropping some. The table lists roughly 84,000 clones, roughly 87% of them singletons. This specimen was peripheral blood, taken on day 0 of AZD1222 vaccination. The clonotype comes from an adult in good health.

The CDR3 loop reads CASREGRRRKQYF. Written as DNA, the CDR3 is TGTGCCAGCAGGGAGGGACGGCGGAGGAAGCAGTACTTC. The genes are TRBV2 and TRBJ2-7; a weak D match, TRBD2 (6 bases). Germline-derived CDR1 and CDR2 are SNHLY and FYNNEI. With 6 bases removed from V and 8 bases from J, the gap between germline ends came to 17 bases. There are 13 residues in the CDR3. The full variable domain, its missing parts supplied by reference TRBV2 and TRBJ2-7, is EPEVTQTPSHQVTQMGQEVILRCVPISNHLYFYWYRQILGQKVEFLVSFYNNEISEKSEIFDDQFSVERPDGSNFTLKIRSTKLEDSAMYFCASREGRRRKQYFGPGTRLTVT.